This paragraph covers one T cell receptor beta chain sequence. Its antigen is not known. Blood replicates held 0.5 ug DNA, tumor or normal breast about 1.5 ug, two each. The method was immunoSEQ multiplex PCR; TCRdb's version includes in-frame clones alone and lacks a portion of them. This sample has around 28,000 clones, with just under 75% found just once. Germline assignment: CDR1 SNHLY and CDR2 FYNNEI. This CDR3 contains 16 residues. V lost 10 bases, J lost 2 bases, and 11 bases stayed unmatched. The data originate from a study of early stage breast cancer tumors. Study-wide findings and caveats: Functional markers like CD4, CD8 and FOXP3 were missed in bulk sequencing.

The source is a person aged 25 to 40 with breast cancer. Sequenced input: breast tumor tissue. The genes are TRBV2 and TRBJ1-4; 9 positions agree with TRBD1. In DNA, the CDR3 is TGTGCCATTCGGACAGGGGACATTACGACTAATGAAAAACTGTTTTTT. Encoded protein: CAIRTGDITTNEKLFF.